Listed below are T cell receptor beta chains from one sample, sequenced in a study of T cell changes during pregnancy in multiple sclerosis. Repertoires were generated with immunoSEQ multiplex PCR, while TCRdb's copy carries only in-frame clones and drops some. This table has some 20,000 clones, approximately 86% appearing once. Sequences were derived from CD4+ T cells from peripheral blood mononuclear cells, sampled in the first trimester of pregnancy. The receptor set was obtained from a female donor in good health, enrolled as a control in a pregnancy study. CDR3s include the opening cysteine and the closing phenylalanine or tryptophan. Fields, in order: D gene, J gene, clone size, V gene, CDR3 DNA, CDR3 protein. The D gene is left open where the match is weak. The size entry is marked missing in some rows and otherwise reads once, few, many or a size class.

D: TRBD1; J: TRBJ1-5; size: -; V: TRBV7-2; DNA: TGTGCCAGCAGCCAGGACAGGGCCCCGGGCCGACCCCAGCATTTT; CDR3: CASSQDRAPGRPQHF
D: TRBD1; J: TRBJ1-1; size: -; V: TRBV5-1; DNA: TGCGCCAGCAGCCCGTCGGGACAGGGGAGTAATACTGAAGCTTTCTTT; CDR3: CASSPSGQGSNTEAFF
D: -; J: TRBJ2-4; size: -; V: TRBV28; DNA: TGTGCCAGCAGTCCCTTTTCCTTAGTGCGGGGAAACATTCAGTACTTC; CDR3: CASSPFSLVRGNIQYF
D: TRBD2; J: TRBJ2-7; size: -; V: TRBV7-3; DNA: TGTGCCAGCAGCTTCCGAGGGACTAGCGGGGGCCTACCCTACGAGCAGTACTTC; CDR3: CASSFRGTSGGLPYEQYF
D: TRBD1; J: TRBJ1-4; size: -; V: TRBV19; DNA: TGTGCCGGTAGGGACAGCAATGAAAAACTGTTTTTT; CDR3: CAGRDSNEKLFF
D: TRBD1; J: TRBJ1-1; size: few; V: TRBV6-5; DNA: TGTGCCAGCAGTTACACGCCCGACAGGGATACTGAAGCTTTCTTT; CDR3: CASSYTPDRDTEAFF
D: -; J: TRBJ2-1; size: -; V: TRBV6-1; DNA: TGTGCCAGCAGTGAAAAAGAATGGGTAGCTAGCAATGAGCAGTTCTTC; CDR3: CASSEKEWVASNEQFF
D: -; J: TRBJ2-5; size: -; V: TRBV30; DNA: TGTGCCTCCGCCTGGGGGGGGCTGGAGACCCAGTACTTC; CDR3: CASAWGGLETQYF
D: -; J: TRBJ2-3; size: -; V: TRBV6-6; DNA: TGTGCCAGCAAAATGGGACTCAGGGCTGCCACAGATACGCAGTATTTT; CDR3: CASKMGLRAATDTQYF
D: -; J: TRBJ2-1; size: -; V: TRBV6-5; DNA: TGTGCCAGCAGTCGGAACCGGGGTGAGCAGTTCTTC; CDR3: CASSRNRGEQFF
D: -; J: TRBJ1-2; size: -; V: TRBV2; DNA: TGTGCCAGCAGTGAATTATTGTCAGGGGAGGGCTACACCTTC; CDR3: CASSELLSGEGYTF
D: TRBD2; J: TRBJ2-1; size: -; V: TRBV19; DNA: TGTGCCAGTAGTCTAGAGACTAGCTCAACCTACAATGAGCAGTTCTTC; CDR3: CASSLETSSTYNEQFF
D: -; J: TRBJ1-6; size: -; V: TRBV7-8; DNA: TGTGCCAGCAGCCCGCGGGTATTAAGCTCCTATAATTCACCCCTCCACTTT; CDR3: CASSPRVLSSYNSPLHF
D: TRBD1; J: TRBJ2-7; size: -; V: TRBV6-1; DNA: TGTGCCAGCAGTGAAGGGACAGGGTCCCCCTACGAGCAGTACTTC; CDR3: CASSEGTGSPYEQYF
D: TRBD1; J: TRBJ1-4; size: -; V: TRBV19; DNA: TGTGCCAGTAGTACCCTGACAGGGGGCCCAACTAATGAAAAACTGTTTTTT; CDR3: CASSTLTGGPTNEKLFF
D: TRBD2; J: TRBJ2-7; size: once; V: TRBV9; DNA: TGTGCCAGCAGCCCGAGGGTCGGGGGGAGCTCCTACGAGCAGTACTTC; CDR3: CASSPRVGGSSYEQYF
D: -; J: TRBJ2-5; size: -; V: TRBV5-6; DNA: TGTGCCAGCAGCTTACCCGGGACTTCTCAAGAGACCCAGTACTTC; CDR3: CASSLPGTSQETQYF
D: -; J: TRBJ1-2; size: once; V: TRBV5-1; DNA: TGCGCCAGCAGCTTGGCAGGGAACGGCTACACCTTC; CDR3: CASSLAGNGYTF
D: -; J: TRBJ2-3; size: -; V: TRBV15; DNA: TGTGCCACCAGCAGAGATGGGCAACACCGCACAGATACGCAGTATTTT; CDR3: CATSRDGQHRTDTQYF
D: -; J: TRBJ2-2; size: -; V: TRBV5-4; DNA: TGTGCCAGCAGCATAACTAGCCCCACCACCGGGGAGCTGTTTTTT; CDR3: CASSITSPTTGELFF
D: TRBD2; J: TRBJ2-2; size: -; V: TRBV5-1; DNA: TGCGCCAGCAGCTTCCCAATGATCGGGAGGGGGAACACCGGGGAGCTGTTTTTT; CDR3: CASSFPMIGRGNTGELFF
D: -; J: TRBJ2-5; size: -; V: TRBV2; DNA: TGTGCCAGCAGTGAGCTCTTTAGACAAGAGACCCAGTACTTC; CDR3: CASSELFRQETQYF
D: -; J: TRBJ1-4; size: -; V: TRBV5-4; DNA: TGTGCCAGCAGCTCCCCTTCTGGGGGCGCAGTTGAAAAACTGTTTTTT; CDR3: CASSSPSGGAVEKLFF
D: -; J: TRBJ2-3; size: -; V: TRBV6-1; DNA: TGTGCCAGCAGGACCGGGACATCTAGCACAGATACGCAGTATTTT; CDR3: CASRTGTSSTDTQYF
D: -; J: TRBJ1-6; size: -; V: TRBV11-3; DNA: TGTGTCCCTTATGCCCTCCACTTT; CDR3: CVPYALHF
D: TRBD1; J: TRBJ1-1; size: -; V: TRBV5-1; DNA: TGCGCCAGCAGCCCTGGCGGCAGGGGGCAAGGAGACACTGAAGCTTTCTTT; CDR3: CASSPGGRGQGDTEAFF
D: -; J: TRBJ2-7; size: -; V: TRBV27; DNA: TGTGCCAGCAGTTTATCGACGGGTCGGAGTCCTATAGAGCAGTACTTC; CDR3: CASSLSTGRSPIEQYF
D: -; J: TRBJ2-7; size: -; V: TRBV7-8; DNA: TGTGCCAGCAGCTTCTCCCCCTACGAGCAGTACTTC; CDR3: CASSFSPYEQYF
D: TRBD1; J: TRBJ2-7; size: -; V: TRBV29-1; DNA: TGCAGCGTGACCCCGACAGGGAGCTCCTACGAGCAGTACTTC; CDR3: CSVTPTGSSYEQYF
D: -; J: TRBJ2-7; size: -; V: TRBV28; DNA: TGTGCCAGCAGTCCATCGGGGAAAAGCTCCTACGAGCAGTACTTC; CDR3: CASSPSGKSSYEQYF
D: -; J: TRBJ2-1; size: -; V: TRBV7-3; DNA: TGTGCCAGCAGCCGGGACTCCCCCGATGAGCAGTTCTTC; CDR3: CASSRDSPDEQFF
D: TRBD1; J: TRBJ1-2; size: few; V: TRBV5-6; DNA: TGTGCCAGCAGCTCGACAGGGGCCGAAAACTATGGCTACACCTTC; CDR3: CASSSTGAENYGYTF
D: -; J: TRBJ2-5; size: -; V: TRBV7-9; DNA: TGTGCCAGCAGCCAGAATCGGGGCAGGGGCGTGTTGGAGACCCAGTACTTC; CDR3: CASSQNRGRGVLETQYF
D: -; J: TRBJ2-1; size: -; V: TRBV4-3; DNA: TGCGCCAGCAGCCAAGAGTCAGTACTAGCCCCTTACAATGAGCAGTTCTTC; CDR3: CASSQESVLAPYNEQFF
D: -; J: TRBJ1-2; size: -; V: TRBV5-4; DNA: TGTGCCAGCACTGTAGCGAACTATGGCTACACCTTC; CDR3: CASTVANYGYTF
D: -; J: TRBJ2-1; size: -; V: TRBV28; DNA: TGTGCCAGCAAGGTCCAGGATGAGCAGTTCTTC; CDR3: CASKVQDEQFF
D: -; J: TRBJ2-5; size: -; V: TRBV5-4; DNA: TGTGCCAGCAGCTGGAGAGGCGGGGAGACCCAGTACTTC; CDR3: CASSWRGGETQYF
D: TRBD1; J: TRBJ1-1; size: -; V: TRBV19; DNA: TGTGCCAGTAGCCACAGGGGTACTGAAGCTTTCTTT; CDR3: CASSHRGTEAFF
D: -; J: TRBJ2-6; size: -; V: TRBV4-1; DNA: TGCGCCAGCAGCCAAGAGGCATACCCTGGGGCCAACGTCCTGACTTTC; CDR3: CASSQEAYPGANVLTF
D: TRBD1; J: TRBJ1-1; size: -; V: TRBV18; DNA: TGTGCCAGCTCACGGGACAGGGAGAACACTGAAGCTTTCTTT; CDR3: CASSRDRENTEAFF
D: TRBD1; J: TRBJ2-3; size: -; V: TRBV19; DNA: TGTGCCAGTAAAAACAGGGGAGTAGATACGCAGTATTTT; CDR3: CASKNRGVDTQYF
D: -; J: TRBJ1-1; size: -; V: TRBV4-3; DNA: TGCGCCAGCAGCCAGTGGGGGCTAGGCACGCCACACTACACTGAAGCTTTCTTT; CDR3: CASSQWGLGTPHYTEAFF
D: -; J: TRBJ2-1; size: -; V: TRBV27; DNA: TGTGCCAGCGGCTATGAGAGCGGTATGGGAGAGCAGTTCTTC; CDR3: CASGYESGMGEQFF
D: -; J: TRBJ2-7; size: -; V: TRBV4-1; DNA: TGCGCCAGCAGCCGGACGGTTAGCGGCCGCTCCTACGAGCAGTACTTC; CDR3: CASSRTVSGRSYEQYF
D: TRBD1; J: TRBJ2-5; size: -; V: TRBV10-1; DNA: TGCGCCACCAGTCGGACAGGGGACGGAAAAGAGACCCAGTACTTC; CDR3: CATSRTGDGKETQYF
D: TRBD2; J: TRBJ2-3; size: -; V: TRBV28; DNA: TGTGCCAGCAGTTTGCGTGGGGGGGGAGATACGCAGTATTTT; CDR3: CASSLRGGGDTQYF
D: -; J: TRBJ1-2; size: few; V: TRBV29-1; DNA: TGCAGCGTTCTTAGGGGGTCTGGCTACACCTTC; CDR3: CSVLRGSGYTF
D: -; J: TRBJ2-6; size: -; V: TRBV11-2; DNA: TGTGCCAGCAGCGCTCAGGGTGCTGGGGCCAACGTCCTGACTTTC; CDR3: CASSAQGAGANVLTF
D: -; J: TRBJ2-7; size: -; V: TRBV18; DNA: TGTGCCAGCTCACCTCTACGAGGCGCCTACGAGCAGTACTTC; CDR3: CASSPLRGAYEQYF
D: TRBD2; J: TRBJ2-3; size: -; V: TRBV6-4; DNA: TGTGCCAGCAGTGACGGGACTAGCGGCACAGATACGCAGTATTTT; CDR3: CASSDGTSGTDTQYF
D: TRBD2; J: TRBJ2-3; size: -; V: TRBV7-9; DNA: TGTGCCAGCAGCTTGGAGGGGCGGGCTAGCGGGGGAGATACGCAGTATTTT; CDR3: CASSLEGRASGGDTQYF
D: -; J: TRBJ1-2; size: -; V: TRBV7-2; DNA: TGTGCCAGCAGCCCGAGGGGGGGGAAGAGCTATGGCTACACCTTC; CDR3: CASSPRGGKSYGYTF
D: -; J: TRBJ1-1; size: -; V: TRBV10-3; DNA: TGTGCCATCAGCGTCCGTGGGGGGGGTCCCGTCGGAAACACTGAAGCTTTCTTT; CDR3: CAISVRGGGPVGNTEAFF
D: TRBD1; J: TRBJ2-7; size: -; V: TRBV6-1; DNA: TGTGCCAGCTCGCCTTACGGGACAGCAAACTACGAGCAGTACTTC; CDR3: CASSPYGTANYEQYF
D: -; J: TRBJ1-4; size: -; V: TRBV6-1; DNA: TGTGCCAGCAGTGAAGAACGGGTAACTAATGAAAAACTGTTTTTT; CDR3: CASSEERVTNEKLFF
D: TRBD2; J: TRBJ2-7; size: medium-sized; V: TRBV19; DNA: TGTGCCAGTAGTATGGGACTAGCGGGGGCCAGGGACGAGCAGTACTTC; CDR3: CASSMGLAGARDEQYF